The clone carrying this T cell receptor (beta chain) was counted only a few times. The antigen remains unidentified. This sample was taken from a study of T-cell memory formation after mild COVID-19. Study overall: Among the donors, TCR clusters were largely specific to each donor.

CDR3 length: 13 amino acids. The ends were cut back, 5 bases at V and 5 bases at J, with 9 bases in the middle. Germline CDR1 SGHTA, CDR2 FQGNSA. The study, taken as a whole, reports: Some clones that responded turned up in pre-infection memory, which suggests that cross-reactive memory joined in.

TCRdb passed the 5' RACE reads through MiXCR, listing each CDR3 protein once. The table has roughly 160,000 distinct CDR3 sequences, 10% to 15% seen once. What was sequenced was PBMCs or a T cell subset sorted from them (not recorded which). This clonotype was sampled from a man in his late teens or twenties who had mild COVID-19 (a few samples of this study predate the infection). Cell type and time point are not known. The chain has TRBV7-2 and TRBJ1-4; D may be TRBD1 (6 bases). CDR3 residues: CASSRGQNEKLFF. The CDR3 bases are TGTGCCAGCAGCCGCGGACAGAATGAAAAACTGTTTTTT.